Below are 16 T cell receptor beta chains sequenced from a single sample in a study of blood T cells in healthy people across ages. Combining a sample-barcoded 5' primer with a J-beta primer mix, a second PCR ran for roughly 7 to 12 cycles. TCRdb recomputed calls from the 5' RACE reads with MiXCR, one row per CDR3 protein. The repertoire holds about 1.5 million distinct CDR3 sequences, with approximately 40% as singletons. The specimen was blood. These receptors all come from a woman aged 18-35 years in good health.

This rearrangement joins TRBV20-1 to TRBJ1-2, with D perhaps matching TRBD1 (5 bases). The CDR3 extends over 11 amino acids. Germline CDR1 reads DFQATT; CDR2 reads SNEGSKA (reference sequence). As DNA, the CDR3 is TGCAGCAGCAAAGGGGACTATGGCTACACCTTC. Translation gives CSSKGDYGYTF.

The rearrangement uses TRBV7-9 and TRBJ2-2, with 7 bases that match TRBD1. The germline V gene encodes CDR1 SEHNR and CDR2 FQNEAQ (reference sequence). This CDR3 is built from 16 residues. After removal of 8 bases from V and 0 bases from J, the junction contained 9 bases not matched to a gene. CDR3 DNA sequence: TGTGCCAGCCTCAAGACGGGACAGTCGAACACCGGGGAGCTGTTTTTT. Translation: CASLKTGQSNTGELFF.

This clonotype was counted a few times. The chain joins TRBV29-1 to TRBJ2-4; TRBD1 aligns across 9 bases. The trim removed 4 bases at V and 3 bases at J, leaving 4 bases unmatched. The germline CDR1 and CDR2 sequences are SQVTM and ANQGSEA. The CDR3 has 14 residues. The CDR3 is CSVGTGEVKNIQYF. CDR3 coding DNA: TGCAGCGTTGGGACAGGGGAAGTCAAAAACATTCAGTACTTC.

This clonotype appeared a few times. In DNA form, the CDR3 reads TGTGCCAGCAGCTTAAACCTAGGACTAGCGGGAGAGACCCAGTACTTC. Translating gives CASSLNLGLAGETQYF. The rearrangement joins TRBV11-2 to TRBJ2-7, with 11 bases aligning to TRBD2. The tail of the sequence fits TRBJ2-5 better, so the J call may be wrong. The CDR3 is made up of 16 amino acids. Germline assignment: CDR1 SGHAT and CDR2 FQNNGV.

The chain has TRBV20-1 and TRBJ2-7; perhaps TRBD2 as D (6 bases). The J call may be wrong; the DNA end is better matched by TRBJ2-4. The CDR3 contains 16 residues. Germline V gene lookup returns CDR1 DFQATT and CDR2 SNEGSKA (reference sequence). The CDR3 DNA follows: TGCAGTGCTACCTCACTAGCAGGACTAGCCAAAAACATTCAGTACTTC. It yields the protein CSATSLAGLAKNIQYF.

The CDR3 sequence is CSASQGLAGSGPRETQYF. The CDR3 DNA reads as TGCAGTGCTAGTCAAGGACTAGCGGGGTCGGGCCCCAGGGAGACCCAGTACTTC. V is TRBV20-1 and J is TRBJ2-5, with 12 positions matching TRBD2. The CDR3 extends over 18 amino acids. The J segment lost 5 bases and the V segment lost 3 bases, leaving 16 bases of the junction unmatched. Germline assignment: CDR1 DFQATT and CDR2 SNEGSKA (reference sequence).

The chain couples TRBV12-3 or TRBV12-4 to TRBJ1-1, with unresolved D. The CDR3 runs 13 residues. The V and J ends lost 8 bases and 1 base respectively, with 11 bases between them. CDR3 coding DNA: TGTGCCAGCTGCTTTGGGCAGAACACTGAAGCTTTCTTT. Encoded protein: CASCFGQNTEAFF.

The sample holds a few counts of this clonotype. The J gene is TRBJ1-1, the V gene TRBV12-5, with 12 bases identical to TRBD1. CDR1 and CDR2 from the germline V gene are LGHNT and FRNRAP. The CDR3 runs 17 residues. V lost 3 bases and J lost 1; bases outside the gene matches: 6. As DNA, the CDR3 is TGTGCTAGTGGTTTCACCCGGGACAGGGGGCAGAACACTGAAGCTTTCTTT. Amino acids: CASGFTRDRGQNTEAFF.

The CDR3 loop is CAWTPGQYNSPLHF. DNA for the CDR3: TGTGCCTGGACCCCGGGACAGTATAATTCACCCCTCCACTTT. V is TRBV30 and J is TRBJ1-6, with TRBD1 matching 7 bases. Germline trimming cut 4 bases from V and 4 bases from J; bases unmatched to any gene: 4. There are 14 residues in the CDR3. The germline gives CDR1 GTSNPN, CDR2 SVGIG (reference sequence).

This chain joins TRBV3-1 and TRBJ2-7; 7 positions match TRBD1. Trimming removed 1 base from V and 1 base from J; junction bases left unmatched: 4. Germline loops: CDR1 LGHDT, CDR2 YNNKEL (reference sequence). CDR3 length: 15 residues. CDR3 loop: CASSQAWGQSYEQYF. The CDR3 DNA follows: TGTGCCAGCAGCCAAGCTTGGGGACAGTCCTACGAGCAGTACTTC.

This clonotype was seen only a few times. The genes are TRBV14 and TRBJ2-7; 9 bases fit TRBD2. This CDR3 spans 17 amino acids. Germline CDR1 reads SGHDN; CDR2 reads FVKESK. With V trimmed by 4 bases and J by 0 bases, 10 bases remained unmatched. This chain's CDR3 is CASSPQGVAGDSYEQYF. The CDR3 bases are TGTGCCAGCAGCCCCCAGGGGGTAGCGGGAGACTCCTACGAGCAGTACTTC.

This chain joins TRBV5-1 and TRBJ2-3, with 8 positions matching TRBD1. The CDR3 length is 14 residues. Losses at the gene ends were 3 bases for V and 6 bases for J; bases not matched to a gene: 6. The germline gives CDR1 SGHRS, CDR2 YFSETQ. This chain's CDR3 is CASSSMTGVDTQYF. CDR3 sequence (DNA): TGCGCCAGCAGCTCGATGACAGGGGTCGATACGCAGTATTTT.

V and J are TRBV20-1 and TRBJ2-1; TRBD2 matches at 9 bases. The J segment lost 3 bases and the V segment lost 1 base, leaving 7 bases of the junction unmatched. CDR1 DFQATT and CDR2 SNEGSKA come from the germline V gene (reference sequence). The CDR3 covers 16 residues. The CDR3 is CSARAPTSGNYNEQFF. The CDR3 nucleotides read TGCAGTGCTAGAGCCCCGACTAGCGGAAACTACAATGAGCAGTTCTTC.

The chain is built from TRBV20-1 and TRBJ2-7; tentatively, D is TRBD2 (6 bases). This CDR3 region has 14 residues. Trimming pared 0 bases from V and 7 bases from J, leaving 16 bases between. CDR1 and CDR2 (germline): DFQATT, SNEGSKA (reference sequence). CDR3 region: CSARDTGAYNEQYF. CDR3 sequence (DNA): TGCAGTGCTAGAGATACGGGAGCCTACAATGAGCAGTACTTC.

J is TRBJ2-7 and V is TRBV4-1; 7 bases agree with TRBD2. V dropped 3 bases and J dropped 7; count of bases not matched to a gene: 12. CDR3 length: 15 amino acids. Per the germline V gene, CDR1 is MGHRA and CDR2 is YSYEKL. CDR3 region: CASSQSPGLWDEQYF. For the CDR3, the DNA is TGCGCCAGCAGCCAGTCTCCGGGACTATGGGATGAGCAGTACTTC.

The CDR3: CSASGDAGSSYEQYF. CDR3 DNA: TGCAGTGCTAGTGGGGACGCCGGGAGCTCCTACGAGCAGTACTTC. The J gene is TRBJ2-7, the V gene TRBV20-1, with TRBD2 as a possible D gene (6 bases). Germline loops: CDR1 DFQATT, CDR2 SNEGSKA (reference sequence). The germline V and J ends were trimmed by 3 bases and 0 bases, with 15 bases remaining between them. The CDR3 extends over 15 amino acids.